These 12 T cell receptor beta chains came from one sample sequenced in a study of CD8 T cells in ankylosing spondylitis. Their target antigens are unknown. TCRdb analysed the 5' RACE reads with MiXCR anew, one entry per CDR3 protein. Of 100,000 or so distinct CDR3 sequences in the sample, roughly 10% are singletons; the top ten hold approximately 30%. Study observations and caveats: A TCR beta motif of eight highly homologous variants appeared characteristic of ankylosing spondylitis blood.

Material for sequencing was blood, either unsorted or a sorted T cell fraction (not recorded which). These receptor sequences come from a male donor with ankylosing spondylitis.

This clonotype was counted only a few times. V and J are TRBV6-1 and TRBJ2-6, with a weak D call TRBD1 (6 bases). Germline V lookup: CDR1 MNHNS, CDR2 SASEGT. The ends were cut back, 4 bases at V and 0 bases at J, with 10 bases in the middle. The CDR3 extends over 16 amino acids. CDR3 region: CASSGLQGSGANVLTF. CDR3 nucleotide sequence: TGTGCCAGCAGTGGGCTACAGGGCTCTGGGGCCAACGTCCTGACTTTC.

The chain has TRBV6-1 and TRBJ2-1; possibly TRBD2 for D (6 bases). With 6 bases removed from V and 5 bases from J, the gap between germline ends came to 11 bases. The CDR3 extends over 13 amino acids. Germline values: CDR1 MNHNS, CDR2 SASEGT. Written as DNA, the CDR3 is TGTGCCAGCAGACCCCTAGCGAACAATGAGCAGTTCTTC. Residues: CASRPLANNEQFF.

This clonotype was counted between two and nine times. The chain is built from TRBV7-9 and TRBJ2-1, with 10 bases aligning to TRBD1. The germline gives CDR1 SEHNR, CDR2 FQNEAQ (reference sequence). Trimming at V came to 0 bases and at J to 1 base, leaving 3 bases not matched to a gene. The CDR3 is 17 amino acids. Here the CDR3 reads CASSLARGQGSYNEQFF. CDR3 nucleotide sequence: TGTGCCAGCAGCTTAGCCCGGGGACAGGGGTCCTACAATGAGCAGTTCTTC.

This clonotype was counted a few times. The genes are TRBV20-1 and TRBJ1-5, with D perhaps matching TRBD1 (5 bases). Germline lookup yields CDR1 DFQATT and CDR2 SNEGSKA (reference sequence). This CDR3 has 15 residues. V lost 0 bases to trimming and J lost 0 bases, with 9 bases between them. The CDR3 bases are TGCAGTGCTAGAGATCCGGGGGATAGCAATCAGCCCCAGCATTTT. It is translated as CSARDPGDSNQPQHF.

This clonotype was recorded at least ten times. CDR3 loop: CSVVKGFSYEQYF. For the CDR3, the DNA is TGCAGCGTTGTAAAGGGTTTTAGCTACGAGCAGTACTTC. This chain joins TRBV29-1 and TRBJ2-7; no clear D. V was clipped by 4 bases and J by 3 bases, with 13 bases between them. Germline assignment: CDR1 SQVTM and CDR2 ANQGSEA. The CDR3 sequence is 13 residues long.

V and J are TRBV3-1 and TRBJ2-6; possible D gene TRBD2, 5 bases. There are 17 residues in the CDR3. The V end was cut by 4 bases, the J end by 0 bases, with 13 bases between. Germline V gene lookup returns CDR1 LGHDT and CDR2 YNNKEL (reference sequence). The CDR3, as DNA: TGTGCCAGCAGCCTCATAAGGGAGATCTCTGGGGCCAACGTCCTGACTTTC. Translated, it gives CASSLIREISGANVLTF.

This clonotype occurred many times. In DNA, the CDR3 is TGTGCCAGCAGTGTGGGGCGTTACGAGCAGTACGTC. This translates into CASSVGRYEQYV. The rearrangement joins TRBV12-3 or TRBV12-4 to TRBJ2-7; TRBD1 is a possible D gene (5 bases). The CDR3 extends over 12 amino acids. The V end lost 5 bases, the J end lost 4 bases, and 9 bases lay between the germline ends.

This clonotype was seen repeatedly, ten times or more. The V and J genes are TRBV11-2 and TRBJ2-7; D gene uncertain. Germline assignment: CDR1 SGHAT and CDR2 FQNNGV. V was cut by 3 bases and J by 4 bases, with 7 bases left in between. The CDR3 consists of 12 residues. This chain's CDR3 is CASSLGRYEQYV. CDR3 coding DNA: TGTGCCAGCAGCTTGGGTCGATACGAGCAGTACGTC.

This clonotype was seen many times. The V call is TRBV7-6, the J call TRBJ1-1, with 7 nucleotides matching TRBD1. Germline CDR1 is SGHVS and CDR2 is FNYEAQ. Germline trimming cut 4 bases from V and 1 base from J; bases unmatched to any gene: 6. CDR3 length: 15 residues. CDR3 in DNA: TGTGCCAGCAGCTCTCAACAGGGGTCGAACACTGAAGCTTTCTTT. It is translated as CASSSQQGSNTEAFF.

This clonotype was detected many times. The chain carries TRBV27 and TRBJ2-6; tentatively, D is TRBD1 (5 bases). The CDR3 sequence is 16 residues long. CDR1 and CDR2 from the germline V gene are MNHEY and SMNVEV (reference sequence). Trimming left V 5 bases short and J 4 bases short, with 15 bases between. CDR3: CASSTSSRAGANVLTF. The CDR3 nucleotides read TGTGCCAGCAGTACCTCATCCAGGGCAGGGGCCAACGTCCTGACTTTC.

This clonotype was seen more than once but under ten times. This sequence joins TRBV12-3 or TRBV12-4 and TRBJ1-2; TRBD1 is a possible D gene (5 bases). V lost 7 bases and J lost 3, with 15 bases in between. The CDR3 is 14 residues long. DNA for the CDR3: TGTGCCAGCACCTCCGGCGCAGGGTACTATGGCTACACCTTC. Protein: CASTSGAGYYGYTF.

This clonotype showed up many times. This chain links TRBV5-5 with TRBJ2-3; D perhaps matches TRBD2 (6 bases). Germline CDR1 SGHKS, CDR2 YYEKEE (reference sequence). Trimming shortened V by 6 bases and J by 0 bases, and 17 bases separated the two germline ends. The length of the CDR3 is 16 residues. CDR3 DNA sequence: TGTGCCAGCACCCACTTCGGCGGGACCAGCACAGATACGCAGTATTTT. The encoded protein is CASTHFGGTSTDTQYF.